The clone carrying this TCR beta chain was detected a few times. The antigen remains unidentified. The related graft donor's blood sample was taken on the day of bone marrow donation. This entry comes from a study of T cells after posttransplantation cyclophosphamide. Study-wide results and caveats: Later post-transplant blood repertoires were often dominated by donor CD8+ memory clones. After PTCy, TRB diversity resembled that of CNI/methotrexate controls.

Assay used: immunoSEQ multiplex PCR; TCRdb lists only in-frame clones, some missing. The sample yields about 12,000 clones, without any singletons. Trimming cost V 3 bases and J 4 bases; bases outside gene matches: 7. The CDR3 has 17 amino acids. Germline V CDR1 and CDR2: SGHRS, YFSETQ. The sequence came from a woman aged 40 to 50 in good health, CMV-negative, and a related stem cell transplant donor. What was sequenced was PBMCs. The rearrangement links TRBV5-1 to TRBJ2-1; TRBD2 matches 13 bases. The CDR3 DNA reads TGCGCCAGCAGCTCACTAGCGGGGGGGCTTTCTTACAATGAGCAGTTCTTC. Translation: CASSSLAGGLSYNEQFF.